This T cell receptor beta chain emerged from a study of T cell changes during pregnancy in multiple sclerosis. The V end was cut by 1 base, the J end by 5 bases, with 3 bases between. The germline gives CDR1 SGHVS, CDR2 FNYEAQ. This CDR3 region has 12 residues. The assay was immunoSEQ multiplex PCR, and TCRdb's table has in-frame clones only and misses some. The sample lists 40,000 or so clones, more than 85% occurring once. The sample in question was CD8+ T cells from peripheral blood mononuclear cells, obtained in the third trimester of pregnancy. J is TRBJ1-5 and V is TRBV7-6; D remains ambiguous. The receptor's source is a female donor with multiple sclerosis, enrolled in a pregnancy study. The CDR3 is CASSLGDQPQHF. CDR3 coding DNA: TGTGCCAGCAGCTTAGGAGATCAGCCCCAGCATTTT.